This TCR beta chain was profiled in a study of T cells after yellow fever vaccination. Template switching with 5'RACE generated the TCR cDNA and added a universal primer site and UMIs. TCRdb recomputed calls from the 5' RACE reads with MiXCR, one row per CDR3 protein. The repertoire holds around 590,000 distinct CDR3 sequences, with 9% to 15% as singletons. As for this clonotype: Its antigen remains unidentified.

With 1 base removed from V and 6 bases from J, the gap between germline ends came to 10 bases. The germline V gene has CDR1 SGHTA and CDR2 FQGNSA. This CDR3 is 14 amino acids long. Overall study findings and caveats: Most primary-vaccination clones recurred post-booster (roughly 96% CD4, 88% CD8). Overlap between CD4 and CD8 compartments was detected for a small share of clonotypes. Peaking faster, on day 5 versus 15, the secondary response was nonetheless weaker.

The chain has TRBV7-2 and TRBJ2-1; possible D gene TRBD2, 5 bases. The sample consisted of PBMCs, taken on the day of the yellow fever booster vaccination. This TCR was recovered from a man in his thirties or forties who received the YFV17D yellow fever vaccine. DNA for the CDR3: TGTGCCAGCAGCTTAGTCGGGCTAGCCAATGAGCAGTTCTTC. Encoded protein: CASSLVGLANEQFF.